The 21 T cell receptor beta chains given below trace back to one sample, sequenced in a study of monozygotic twins with inflammatory bowel disease. TCRdb reprocessed the 5' RACE reads and reports one entry per CDR3 protein, with no DNA. The listing records some 450,000 distinct CDR3 sequences. Sequenced material: blood. These TCRs come from a human donor with ulcerative colitis or Crohn's disease, or a healthy co-twin of an affected twin (not recorded which).

CDR3 sequence: CASSYSITTRGDTEAFF. The chain couples TRBV6-5 to TRBJ1-1. CDR1 and CDR2 (germline): MNHEY, SVGAGI. This CDR3 has 17 amino acids.

The gene calls are TRBV12-3 or TRBV12-4 and TRBJ2-3; no DNA is available, so the TRBD2 call from TCRdb remains unchecked. The CDR3 has 18 residues. The CDR3: CASSLRTSGRTSTDTQYF.

This chain uses TRBV5-1 with TRBJ1-1. The V gene's germline CDR1 is SGHRS and CDR2 YFSETQ. The CDR3 consists of 13 residues. The CDR3 spells CASSLARTTEAFF.

The chain combines TRBV30 with TRBJ1-2; TCRdb's D call of TRBD1 is untestable without DNA. This CDR3 is 13 amino acids long. Germline V gene lookup returns CDR1 GTSNPN and CDR2 SVGIG (reference sequence). The CDR3 sequence is CACWTGSYDGYTF.

The chain combines TRBV20-1 with TRBJ2-1; the TRBD2 assignment by TCRdb is unverifiable without DNA. CDR3 size: 19 residues. Per the germline V gene, CDR1 is DFQATT and CDR2 is SNEGSKA (reference sequence). CDR3 sequence: CSARGTASGGVYSYNEQFF.

V gene TRBV10-3 combines with J gene TRBJ2-7; TCRdb proposes TRBD1, but this gene call is untestable without DNA. The CDR3 contains 16 residues. The germline V gene encodes CDR1 ENHRY and CDR2 SYGVKD. CDR3 in amino acids: CAISERGTGMSYEQYF.

CDR3 region: CASSPGRRPSGANVLTF. The chain couples TRBV18 to TRBJ2-6; the TCRdb D gene call, TRBD1, has no DNA to confirm it. Germline V gene sequence: CDR1 KGHSH, CDR2 LQKENI. The CDR3 totals 17 residues.

The V call is TRBV6-5, the J call TRBJ1-3. Germline lookup yields CDR1 MNHEY and CDR2 SVGAGI. The CDR3 contains 17 residues. CDR3 in amino acids: CASSYAAGSRSGNTIYF.

The chain couples TRBV7-6 to TRBJ2-6; TCRdb gives TRBD1 as the D gene, but with no DNA this cannot be confirmed. CDR3 length equals 18 residues. Germline V lookup: CDR1 SGHVS, CDR2 FNYEAQ. CDR3 residues: CASSLSTGRVDGANVLTF.

The chain is built from TRBV19 and TRBJ2-7; TCRdb gives TRBD1 as the D gene, but with no DNA this cannot be confirmed. This CDR3 contains 14 residues. CDR1 and CDR2 from the germline V gene are LNHDA and SQIVND (reference sequence). CDR3 loop: CASSMGTDTTEQYF.

V is TRBV5-5 and J is TRBJ2-1; TCRdb's assignment of TRBD2 cannot be checked, as there is no DNA. The CDR3 length is 14 residues. CDR1 and CDR2 from the germline V gene are SGHKS and YYEKEE (reference sequence). The CDR3 sequence: CASGTSGGNGEQFF. The full variable domain, with the rest looked up from reference TRBV5-5 and TRBJ2-1, is DAGVTQSPTHLIKTRGQQVTLRCSPISGHKSVSWYQQVLGQGPQFIFQYYEKEERGRGNFPDRFSARQFPNYSSELNVNALLLGDSALYLCASGTSGGNGEQFFGPGTRLTVL.

The V call is TRBV5-6, the J call TRBJ2-2; TCRdb selects TRBD1, and the lack of DNA leaves this call unchecked. The germline CDR1 and CDR2 sequences are SGHDT and YYEEEE. The CDR3 contains 15 residues. Here the CDR3 reads CASSLGSPGTGELFF.

The chain links TRBV7-2 to TRBJ2-7; TCRdb's D call of TRBD1 is untestable without DNA. This CDR3 spans 14 amino acids. The germline V gene encodes CDR1 SGHTA and CDR2 FQGNSA. The CDR3 sequence: CASSPGQRRSEQYF.

The V gene is TRBV5-1, the J gene TRBJ2-1. Germline V gene sequence: CDR1 SGHRS, CDR2 YFSETQ. The CDR3 spans 14 residues. The CDR3 here is CASSLEMGYNEQFF. Together with reference TRBV5-1 and TRBJ2-1, the CDR3 gives the full variable domain: KAGVTQTPRYLIKTRGQQVTLSCSPISGHRSVSWYQQTPGQGLQFLFEYFSETQRNKGNFPGRFSGRQFSNSRSEMNVSTLELGDSALYLCASSLEMGYNEQFFGPGTRLTVL.

The J gene is TRBJ1-5, the V gene TRBV18; TCRdb picks TRBD1, but there is no DNA to check that call. There are 15 residues in the CDR3. In germline, CDR1 is KGHSH, CDR2 LQKENI. The CDR3 loop is CASSPFGERGQPQHF.

The chain employs TRBV11-2 and TRBJ2-2; TCRdb returns TRBD2, unconfirmable since there is no DNA. The CDR3 consists of 16 residues. The germline V gene has CDR1 SGHAT and CDR2 FQNNGV. This CDR3 is CASSFIAALGTGELFF. The complete variable domain, with remaining parts taken from reference TRBV11-2 and TRBJ2-2, reads EAGVAQSPRYKIIEKRQSVAFWCNPISGHATLYWYQQILGQGPKLLIQFQNNGVVDDSQLPKDRFSAERLKGVDSTLKIQPAKLEDSAVYLCASSFIAALGTGELFFGEGSRLTVL.

This chain joins TRBV20-1 and TRBJ2-1; TCRdb names TRBD2, which stays unverified in the absence of DNA. The CDR3 runs to 14 residues. Germline CDR1 is DFQATT and CDR2 is SNEGSKA (reference sequence). CDR3 amino acids: CSASAGLSYNEQFF.

The rearrangement joins TRBV7-8 to TRBJ2-1; TCRdb returns TRBD2, unconfirmable since there is no DNA. The V gene's germline CDR1 is SGHVS and CDR2 FQNEAQ. The CDR3 covers 17 residues. The CDR3 is CASSFSAPGTLYNEQFF.

CDR3: CSASNPQGQDRGEQYF. This chain uses TRBV20-1 with TRBJ2-7; the D call from TCRdb, TRBD1, cannot be confirmed without DNA. CDR1 and CDR2 (germline): DFQATT, SNEGSKA (reference sequence). This CDR3 contains 16 residues.

The rearrangement links TRBV19 to TRBJ1-2; TCRdb returns TRBD1, unconfirmable since there is no DNA. From germline, CDR1 is LNHDA and CDR2 SQIVND (reference sequence). The CDR3 covers 13 residues. This chain's CDR3 is CASTPSEGGGYTF.

The chain uses TRBV6-5 and TRBJ1-3; lacking DNA, the TRBD1 call made by TCRdb goes unchecked. The CDR3 consists of 13 residues. The germline V gene has CDR1 MNHEY and CDR2 SVGAGI. CDR3 in amino acids: CAAGSRSGNTIYF.